Sequencing of this T cell receptor (beta chain) was carried out in a study of cytotoxic CD8 clonotypes in ibrutinib-treated CLL. Whole-study findings and limits: Pretreatment clonality was elevated relative to age-matched healthy donors and paralleled circulating CD8+ T-cell counts. Clonality increased with ibrutinib response but returned toward baseline at progression. Public clonotypes were rare and shrank or held steady on treatment.

Comments on this clone: The antigen is not known.

With sequencing, the targeted depth ranged from 1 in 200,000 to 1 in 1 million T cells. The protocol was immunoSEQ multiplex PCR, while the TCRdb copy is restricted to in-frame clones and leaves out a portion. The data contain around 160,000 clones, around 84% of them seen just once; the ten biggest clones take up roughly 2%. Germline V gives CDR1 SGHDN, CDR2 FVKESK. V lost 3 bases to trimming and J lost 3 bases, with 8 bases between them. The CDR3 extends over 13 amino acids. The source material was PBMCs, sampled after 12 months of ibrutinib treatment. The chain links TRBV14 to TRBJ1-1; D gene unclear. This TCR derives from a human donor with chronic lymphocytic leukemia. The DNA for the CDR3 is TGTGCCAGCAGCCAGGCGGGATACACTGAAGCTTTCTTT. Its translation: CASSQAGYTEAFF.